The clone carrying this T cell receptor (beta chain) has ten or more counts. Its specificity is unknown. The data derive from a study of T cells after yellow fever vaccination. Broader study findings: Abundant clonotypes from the bulk population could have been carried over as contaminants into FACS-sorted repertoires. Among primary-vaccination clones, most reappeared after the booster, at roughly 95% for CD4 and roughly 88% for CD8.

The CDR3 loop spans 16 amino acids. With 0 bases clipped from V and 2 bases from J, the junction kept 2 bases outside the gene matches. Germline CDR1 reads SGHRS; CDR2 reads YFSETQ. TCRdb reprocessed the 5' RACE reads via MiXCR and lists one record per CDR3 protein. The table lists more than 300,000 distinct CDR3 sequences, 3.5% to 4.5% of them singletons. This sample comprised PBMCs, obtained 15 days after the yellow fever booster vaccination. The V call is TRBV5-1, the J call TRBJ2-1; 10 bases are shared with TRBD1. This sequence originates from a man aged 18 to 29 who received the YFV17D yellow fever vaccine. The CDR3 bases are TGCGCCAGCAGCTTGGAAGGGACAGGGGCCTACAATGAGCAGTTCTTC. This gives the protein CASSLEGTGAYNEQFF.